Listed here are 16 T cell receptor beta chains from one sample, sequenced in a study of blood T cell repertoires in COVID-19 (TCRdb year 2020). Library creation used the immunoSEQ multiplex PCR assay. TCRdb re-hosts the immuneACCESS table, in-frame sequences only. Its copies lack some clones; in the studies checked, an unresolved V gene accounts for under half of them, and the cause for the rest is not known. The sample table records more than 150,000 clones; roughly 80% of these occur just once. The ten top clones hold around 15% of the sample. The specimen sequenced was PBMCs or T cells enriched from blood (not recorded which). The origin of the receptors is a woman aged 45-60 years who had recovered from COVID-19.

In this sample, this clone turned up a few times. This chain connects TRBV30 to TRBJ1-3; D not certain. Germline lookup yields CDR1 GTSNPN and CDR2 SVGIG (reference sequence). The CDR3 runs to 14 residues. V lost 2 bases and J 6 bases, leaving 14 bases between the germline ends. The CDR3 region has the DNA TGTGCCTGGAGTCATCGTGGAGGTCCAAACACCATATATTTT. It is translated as CAWSHRGGPNTIYF.

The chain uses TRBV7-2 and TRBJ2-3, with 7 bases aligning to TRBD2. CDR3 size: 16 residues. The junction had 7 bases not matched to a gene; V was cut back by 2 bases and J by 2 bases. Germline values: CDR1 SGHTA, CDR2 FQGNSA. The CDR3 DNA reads TGTGCCAGCAGCTTAAACGGCGGGAGTATCACAGATACGCAGTATTTT. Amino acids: CASSLNGGSITDTQYF.

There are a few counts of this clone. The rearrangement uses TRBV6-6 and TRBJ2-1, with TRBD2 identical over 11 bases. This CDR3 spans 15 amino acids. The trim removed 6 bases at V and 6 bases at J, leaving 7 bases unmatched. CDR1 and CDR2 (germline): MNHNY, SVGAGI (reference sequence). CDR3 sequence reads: CASSPTSGTGNEQFF. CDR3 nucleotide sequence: TGTGCCAGCAGCCCGACTAGCGGGACTGGCAATGAGCAGTTCTTC.

This CDR3 reads CSVGGVSFRSGQYSYEQYF. DNA for the CDR3: TGCAGCGTTGGGGGAGTATCTTTTAGATCGGGACAGTACTCCTACGAGCAGTACTTC. The V gene is TRBV29-1, the J gene TRBJ2-7, with TRBD1 identical over 7 bases. The V gene end was trimmed by 4 bases and the J gene end by 0 bases; junction bases not matched to a gene: 21. The V gene's germline CDR1 is SQVTM and CDR2 ANQGSEA. The CDR3 sequence is 19 residues long.

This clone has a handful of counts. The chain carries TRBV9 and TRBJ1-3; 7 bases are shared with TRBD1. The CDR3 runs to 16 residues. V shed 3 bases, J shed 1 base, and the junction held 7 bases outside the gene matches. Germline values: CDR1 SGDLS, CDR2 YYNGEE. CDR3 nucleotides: TGTGCCAGCAGCGGACACAGGGGCGCTTCTGGAAACACCATATATTTT. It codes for CASSGHRGASGNTIYF.

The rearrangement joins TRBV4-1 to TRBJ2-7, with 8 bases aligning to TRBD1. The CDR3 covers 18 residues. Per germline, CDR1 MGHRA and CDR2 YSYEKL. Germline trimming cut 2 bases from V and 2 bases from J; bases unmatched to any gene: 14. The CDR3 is CASSQNPRPQGVTYEQYF. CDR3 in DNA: TGCGCCAGCAGCCAAAACCCCCGCCCACAGGGGGTAACCTACGAGCAGTACTTC.

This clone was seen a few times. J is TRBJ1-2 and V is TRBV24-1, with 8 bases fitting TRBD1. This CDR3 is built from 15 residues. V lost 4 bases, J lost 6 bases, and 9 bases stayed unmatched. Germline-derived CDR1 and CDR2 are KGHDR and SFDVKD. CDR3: CATSDHGQGRDGYTF. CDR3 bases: TGTGCCACCAGTGACCATGGACAGGGCAGGGATGGCTACACCTTC.

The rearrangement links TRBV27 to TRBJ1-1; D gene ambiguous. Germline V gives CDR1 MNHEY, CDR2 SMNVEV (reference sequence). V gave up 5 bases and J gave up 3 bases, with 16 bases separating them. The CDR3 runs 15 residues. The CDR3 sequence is CASSPWSRRDTEAFF. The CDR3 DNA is TGTGCCAGCAGTCCTTGGTCTCGACGGGACACTGAAGCTTTCTTT.

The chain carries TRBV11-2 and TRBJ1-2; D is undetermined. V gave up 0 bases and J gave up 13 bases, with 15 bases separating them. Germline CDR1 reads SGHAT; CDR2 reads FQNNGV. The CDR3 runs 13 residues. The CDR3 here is CASSLELGIGFTF. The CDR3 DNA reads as TGTGCCAGCAGCTTAGAACTAGGGATTGGATTCACCTTC.

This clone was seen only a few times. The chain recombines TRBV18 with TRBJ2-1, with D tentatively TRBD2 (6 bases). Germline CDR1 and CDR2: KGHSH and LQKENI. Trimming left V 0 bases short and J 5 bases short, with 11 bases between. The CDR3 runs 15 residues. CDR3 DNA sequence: TGTGCCAGCTCACCACCCGGGACTCTCAACAATGAGCAGTTCTTC. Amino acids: CASSPPGTLNNEQFF.

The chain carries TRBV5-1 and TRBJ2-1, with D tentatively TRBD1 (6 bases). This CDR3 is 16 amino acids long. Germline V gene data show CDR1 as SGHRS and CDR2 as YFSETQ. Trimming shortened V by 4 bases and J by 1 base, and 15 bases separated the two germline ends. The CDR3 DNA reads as TGCGCCAGCAGCAGTCTTGGGGGCGGGTCCTACAATGAGCAGTTCTTC. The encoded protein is CASSSLGGGSYNEQFF.

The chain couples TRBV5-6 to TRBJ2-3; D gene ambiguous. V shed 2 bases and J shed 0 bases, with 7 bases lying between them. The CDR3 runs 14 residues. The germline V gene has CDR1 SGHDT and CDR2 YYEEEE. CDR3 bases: TGTGCCAGCAGCTTTCTCTCTAGCACAGATACGCAGTATTTT. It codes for CASSFLSSTDTQYF.

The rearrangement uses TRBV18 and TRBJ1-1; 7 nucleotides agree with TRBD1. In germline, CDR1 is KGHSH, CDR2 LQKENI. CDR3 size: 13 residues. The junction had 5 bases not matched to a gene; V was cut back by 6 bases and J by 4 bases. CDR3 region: CASSRQGVTEAFF. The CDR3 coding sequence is TGTGCCAGCTCCCGTCAGGGGGTCACTGAAGCTTTCTTT.

The CDR3 reads CSTDRGQGNYGYTF. CDR3 bases: TGTTCCACGGATCGCGGACAGGGGAACTATGGCTACACCTTC. The V gene is TRBV28, the J gene TRBJ1-2, with 9 positions matching TRBD1. CDR1 MDHEN and CDR2 SYDVKM come from the germline V gene. The CDR3 consists of 14 residues.

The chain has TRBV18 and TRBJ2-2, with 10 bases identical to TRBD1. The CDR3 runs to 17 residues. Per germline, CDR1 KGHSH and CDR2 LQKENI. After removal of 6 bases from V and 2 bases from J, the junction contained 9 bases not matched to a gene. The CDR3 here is CASSPGTGAPNTGELFF. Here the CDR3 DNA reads TGTGCCAGCTCTCCCGGGACAGGGGCTCCAAACACCGGGGAGCTGTTTTTT.

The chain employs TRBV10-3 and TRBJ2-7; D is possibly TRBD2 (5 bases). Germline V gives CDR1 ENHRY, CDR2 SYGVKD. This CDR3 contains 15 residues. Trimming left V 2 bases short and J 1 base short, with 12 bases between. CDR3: CAISEAIGGSYEQYF. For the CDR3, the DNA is TGTGCCATCAGTGAGGCGATAGGCGGGTCCTACGAGCAGTACTTC.